These 9 T cell receptor beta chains share one sample of origin, sequenced in a study of CD8 T cells in Susac syndrome (dated by TCRdb to the late 2010s). Library preparation was by the immunoSEQ multiplex PCR assay. RNA was extracted with the RNeasy kit and roughly 0.5 to 1 ug was reverse transcribed using random hexamers. TCRdb trimmed public reads at Q25 via fastp, called clones via MiXCR and kept in-frame beta chains. CDR3 protein sequences are deduplicated, and each keeps its most common genes and DNA. This sample gives about 120,000 distinct CDR3 sequences in total; 90% to 95% of them show up just once. The ten biggest clones cover 0.28% of the sample. Sequencing was done on a sample of CD8+ T cells from PBMCs. These receptors came from a human donor with Susac syndrome.

The chain is built from TRBV6-1 and TRBJ2-7; 7 nucleotides agree with TRBD2. The CDR3 contains 15 residues. The germline gives CDR1 MNHNS, CDR2 SASEGT. The V and J ends lost 4 bases and 2 bases, in that order; junction bases with no gene match: 8. The CDR3 region is CASSGDYHTPYEQYF. DNA of the CDR3: TGTGCCAGCAGTGGGGACTACCATACCCCCTACGAGCAGTACTTC.

The chain couples TRBV20-1 to TRBJ2-5; 11 positions agree with TRBD2. This CDR3 contains 13 residues. The V gene end was trimmed by 4 bases and the J gene end by 5 bases; junction bases not matched to a gene: 3. CDR1 and CDR2 (germline): DFQATT, SNEGSKA (reference sequence). This CDR3 reads CSAKIAGGETQYF. The DNA for the CDR3 is TGCAGTGCTAAGATAGCGGGGGGGGAGACCCAGTACTTC.

V gene TRBV5-6 combines with J gene TRBJ2-5, with a tentative D call TRBD2 (6 bases). The CDR3 totals 16 residues. V dropped 0 bases and J dropped 2 bases, with 14 bases sitting between them. Germline-derived CDR1 and CDR2 are SGHDT and YYEEEE. DNA for the CDR3: TGTGCCAGCAGCTTGGGGGGGAGGCGTTATCAAGAGACCCAGTACTTC. This gives the protein CASSLGGRRYQETQYF.

The chain joins TRBV5-1 to TRBJ1-2; 9 nucleotides match TRBD1. CDR3 length equals 14 residues. Germline lookup yields CDR1 SGHRS and CDR2 YFSETQ. V shed 0 bases, J shed 7 bases, and the junction held 4 bases outside the gene matches. CDR3 residues: CASSLGQGDPGYTF. Written as DNA, the CDR3 is TGCGCCAGCAGCTTGGGACAGGGGGATCCTGGCTACACCTTC. Full variable domain (remainder filled in from reference TRBV5-1 and TRBJ1-2): KAGVTQTPRYLIKTRGQQVTLSCSPISGHRSVSWYQQTPGQGLQFLFEYFSETQRNKGNFPGRFSGRQFSNSRSEMNVSTLELGDSALYLCASSLGQGDPGYTFGSGTRLTVV.

The chain couples TRBV29-1 to TRBJ1-1; D is perhaps TRBD1 (5 bases). Germline assignment: CDR1 SQVTM and CDR2 ANQGSEA. The CDR3 has 14 residues. Trimming took off 6 bases at V and 3 bases at J, with 17 bases between the two ends. DNA for the CDR3: TGCAGCGTGGGGACCGGAGCCCTGGACACTGAAGCTTTCTTT. It is translated as CSVGTGALDTEAFF.

The chain's CDR3 is CASSASPGTGAIEQYF. CDR3 nucleotides: TGTGCCAGCAGCGCCAGTCCCGGGACAGGGGCTATCGAGCAGTACTTC. The chain joins TRBV9 to TRBJ2-7; 10 bases map to TRBD1. Trimming took 3 bases from V and 6 from J; bases not matched to a gene: 12. Germline V gene lookup returns CDR1 SGDLS and CDR2 YYNGEE. The CDR3 is made up of 16 amino acids.

The rearrangement links TRBV4-3 to TRBJ1-6, with D possibly matching TRBD1 (6 bases). Germline V lookup: CDR1 LGHNA, CDR2 YSLEER. V lost 0 bases and J lost 2, with 8 bases in between. The CDR3 length is 16 residues. The CDR3 spells CASSQDRGPYNSPLHF. The DNA of the CDR3 is TGCGCCAGCAGCCAAGACCGGGGGCCCTATAATTCACCCCTCCACTTT.

The chain employs TRBV20-1 and TRBJ2-1; 12 bases are a match to TRBD2. The CDR3 has 14 amino acids. Germline lookup yields CDR1 DFQATT and CDR2 SNEGSKA (reference sequence). The trim removed 6 bases at V and 8 bases at J, leaving 8 bases unmatched. CDR3 sequence (DNA): TGCAGTGCCTCCGGACTAGCGGGGATGGATGAGCAGTTCTTC. Translating gives CSASGLAGMDEQFF.

The chain couples TRBV12-3 or TRBV12-4 to TRBJ2-2; D unresolved. The V and J ends lost 2 bases and 7 bases respectively, with 2 bases between them. CDR3 length: 11 residues. The CDR3 nucleotides are TGTGCCAGCAGTTTACACGGGGAGCTGTTTTTT. Encoded protein: CASSLHGELFF.